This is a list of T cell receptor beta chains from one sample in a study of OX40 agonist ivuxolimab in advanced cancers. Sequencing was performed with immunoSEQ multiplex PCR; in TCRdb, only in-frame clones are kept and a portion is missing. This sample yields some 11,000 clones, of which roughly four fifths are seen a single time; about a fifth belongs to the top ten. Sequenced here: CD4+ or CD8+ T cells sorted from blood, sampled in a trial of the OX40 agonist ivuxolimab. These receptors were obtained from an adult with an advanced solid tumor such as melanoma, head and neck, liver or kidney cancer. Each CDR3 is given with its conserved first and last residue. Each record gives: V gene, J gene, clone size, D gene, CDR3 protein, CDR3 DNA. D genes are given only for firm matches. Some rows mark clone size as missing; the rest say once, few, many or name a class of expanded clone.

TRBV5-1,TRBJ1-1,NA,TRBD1,CASSLPRQGGTEAFF,TGCGCCAGCAGCTTGCCCCGACAGGGTGGGACTGAAGCTTTCTTT
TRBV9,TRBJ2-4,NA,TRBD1,CASSVDRESIQYF,TGTGCCAGCAGCGTGGACAGGGAGAGCATTCAGTACTTC
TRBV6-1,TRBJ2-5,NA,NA,CASSKQETQYF,TGTGCCAGCAGCAAACAAGAGACCCAGTACTTC
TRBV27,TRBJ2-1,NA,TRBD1,CASSLDRESYNEQFF,TGTGCCAGCAGCCTCGACAGGGAATCCTACAATGAGCAGTTCTTC
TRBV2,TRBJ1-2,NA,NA,CASSERSWQNSYLNYGYTF,TGTGCCAGCAGTGAAAGGTCGTGGCAGAATTCTTACCTTAACTATGGCTACACCTTC
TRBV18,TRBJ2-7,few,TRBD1,CASSLGTGTYEQYF,TGTGCCAGCTCACTCGGGACAGGGACCTACGAGCAGTACTTC
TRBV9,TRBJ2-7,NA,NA,CASSAAGTPTYEQYF,TGTGCCAGCAGCGCCGCCGGGACTCCCACCTACGAGCAGTACTTC
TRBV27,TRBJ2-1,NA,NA,CASSLSEGSSDNEQFF,TGTGCCAGCAGTTTATCCGAAGGAAGTTCGGACAATGAGCAGTTCTTC
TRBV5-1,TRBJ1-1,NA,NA,CASSLAKGNTEAFF,TGCGCCAGCAGCTTGGCCAAGGGTAACACTGAAGCTTTCTTT
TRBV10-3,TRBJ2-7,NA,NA,CAISENYEQYF,TGTGCCATCAGTGAGAACTACGAGCAGTACTTC
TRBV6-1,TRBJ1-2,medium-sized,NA,CASSLVGAGYTF,TGTGCCAGCAGCCTAGTCGGGGCTGGCTACACCTTC
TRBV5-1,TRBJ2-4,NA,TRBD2,CASSLYGTSGALAKNIQYF,TGCGCCAGCAGCTTGTACGGGACTAGCGGGGCCCTAGCCAAAAACATTCAGTACTTC
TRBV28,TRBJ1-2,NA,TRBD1,CASRGTGNYGYTF,TGTGCCAGCAGGGGGACAGGAAACTATGGCTACACCTTC
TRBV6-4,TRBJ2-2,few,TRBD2,CASSDASGRADTGELFF,TGTGCCAGCAGTGACGCTAGCGGGAGGGCCGACACCGGGGAGCTGTTTTTT
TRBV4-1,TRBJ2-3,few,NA,CASSQAAETRTDTQYF,TGCGCCAGCAGCCAAGCGGCGGAGACACGCACAGATACGCAGTATTTT
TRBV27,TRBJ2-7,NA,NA,CASSLGGVNYEQYF,TGTGCCAGCAGTTTAGGGGGAGTCAACTACGAGCAGTACTTC
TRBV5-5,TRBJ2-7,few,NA,CASSLVPGDNEQYF,TGTGCCAGCAGCTTGGTGCCGGGCGACAACGAGCAGTACTTC
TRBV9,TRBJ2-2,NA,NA,CASSLINTGELFF,TGTGCCAGCAGTCTTATTAACACCGGGGAGCTGTTTTTT
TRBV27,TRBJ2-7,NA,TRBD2,CASRGVAGISYEQYF,TGTGCCAGTCGAGGGGTAGCGGGTATTTCCTACGAGCAGTACTTC
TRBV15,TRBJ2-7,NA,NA,CATSRAMESEQYF,TGTGCCACCAGCAGAGCGATGGAATCCGAGCAGTACTTC
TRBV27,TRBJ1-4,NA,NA,CASKDGLHEKLFF,TGTGCCAGCAAGGACGGTCTTCACGAAAAACTGTTTTTT